The table lists the clone carrying this T cell receptor (beta chain) with many counts. Its specificity is unknown. The source of the sample is a study of T-cell reconstitution after alpha-beta-depleted transplantation in children. Unique molecular identifiers were incorporated when the TCRbeta library was constructed. From the PCR reads, TCRdb called clonotypes with MiXCR, one entry per CDR3 protein. The table records 100,000 to 120,000 distinct CDR3 sequences, approximately 6% of them present only once. Germline CDR1 reads SGHAT; CDR2 reads FQDESV (reference sequence). The CDR3 extends over 13 amino acids. Trimming took 5 bases from V and 10 from J; bases not matched to a gene: 7. The study, taken as a whole, reports: A year had passed since transplant, and T-cell counts and diversity by then came mostly from newly produced T cells.

The source is a male patient under 10 years old who had a stem cell transplant for acute lymphoblastic leukemia, so the T cells may come from the graft donor. V usage is TRBV11-1 and J usage is TRBJ2-3; TRBD1 matches 9 bases. Specimen: PBMCs, mostly from graft donor cells, collected 360 days after TCRalphabeta/CD19-depleted stem cell transplant. The chain's CDR3 is CASSLGTGLAQYF. In DNA form, the CDR3 reads TGTGCCAGCAGCCTTGGGACAGGGTTGGCGCAGTATTTT.